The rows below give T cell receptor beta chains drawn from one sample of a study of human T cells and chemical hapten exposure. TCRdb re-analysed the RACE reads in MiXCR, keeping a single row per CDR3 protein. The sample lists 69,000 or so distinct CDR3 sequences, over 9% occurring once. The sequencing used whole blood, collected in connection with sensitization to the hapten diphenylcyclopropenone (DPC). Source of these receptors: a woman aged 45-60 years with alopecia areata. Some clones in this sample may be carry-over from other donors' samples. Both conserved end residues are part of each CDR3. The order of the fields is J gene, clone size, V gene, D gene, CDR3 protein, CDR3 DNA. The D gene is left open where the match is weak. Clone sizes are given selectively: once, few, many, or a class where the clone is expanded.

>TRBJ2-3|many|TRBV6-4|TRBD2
CASSASGSTDTQYF
TGTGCCAGCAGTGCTAGCGGGAGTACAGATACGCAGTATTTT
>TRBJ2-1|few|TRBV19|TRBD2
CASRALGASGNNEQFF
TGTGCCAGTAGGGCTTTGGGGGCTAGCGGGAACAATGAGCAGTTCTTC
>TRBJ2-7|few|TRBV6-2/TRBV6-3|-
CASRTGGPEQYF
TGTGCCAGCAGAACCGGGGGGCCCGAGCAGTACTTC
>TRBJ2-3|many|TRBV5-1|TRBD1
CASSLDRGDTQYF
TGCGCCAGCAGCTTGGACAGGGGGGATACGCAGTATTTT
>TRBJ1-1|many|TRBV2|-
CASRVGQSNTEAFF
TGTGCCAGCAGAGTTGGACAGTCGAACACTGAAGCTTTCTTT
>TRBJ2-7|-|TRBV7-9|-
CASSQYREDHEQYF
TGTGCCAGCAGTCAGTACAGGGAGGACCACGAGCAGTACTTC
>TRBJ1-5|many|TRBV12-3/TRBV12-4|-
CASRLGEPWSEPQHF
TGTGCCAGCCGATTGGGGGAGCCCTGGAGCGAGCCCCAGCATTTT
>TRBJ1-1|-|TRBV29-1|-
CSVAAGNTEAFF
TGCAGCGTTGCGGCGGGGAACACTGAAGCTTTCTTT
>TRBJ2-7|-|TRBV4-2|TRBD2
CASSQGLAGFRSYEQYF
TGTGCCAGCAGCCAAGGGCTAGCGGGTTTTCGCTCCTACGAGCAGTACTTC
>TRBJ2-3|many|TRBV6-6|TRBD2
CASSSAGGLDTQYF
TGTGCCAGCAGTTCAGCGGGAGGCTTAGATACGCAGTATTTT